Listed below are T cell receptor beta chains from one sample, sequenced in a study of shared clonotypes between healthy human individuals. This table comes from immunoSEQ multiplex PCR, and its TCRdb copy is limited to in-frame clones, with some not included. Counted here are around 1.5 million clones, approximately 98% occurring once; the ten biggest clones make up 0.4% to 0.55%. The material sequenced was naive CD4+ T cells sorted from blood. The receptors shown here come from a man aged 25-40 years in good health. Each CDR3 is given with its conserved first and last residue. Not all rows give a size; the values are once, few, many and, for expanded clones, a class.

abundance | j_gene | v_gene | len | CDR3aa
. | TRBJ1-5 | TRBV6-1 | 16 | CASSDYFGTGTQPQHF
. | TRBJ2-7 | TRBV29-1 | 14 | CSVEISAYSYEQYF
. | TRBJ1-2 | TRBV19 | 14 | CASSILGTENGYTF
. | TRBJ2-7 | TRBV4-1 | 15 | CASSRLKENSYEQYF
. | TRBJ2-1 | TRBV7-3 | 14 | CASSFPGAYNEQFF
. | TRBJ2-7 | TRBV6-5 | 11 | CASSWGYEQYF
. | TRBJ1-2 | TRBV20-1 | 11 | CSARTDYGYTF
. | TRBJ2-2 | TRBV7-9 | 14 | CASSLTRGTGELFF
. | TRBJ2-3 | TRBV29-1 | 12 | CSERTSTDTQYF
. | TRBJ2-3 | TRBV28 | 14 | CASKRAASTDTQYF
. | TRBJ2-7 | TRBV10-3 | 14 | CAISEKGQTYEQYF
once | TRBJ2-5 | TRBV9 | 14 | CASSLGGLQETQYF
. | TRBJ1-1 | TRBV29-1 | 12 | CSAAGGGTEAFF
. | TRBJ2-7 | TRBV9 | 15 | CASSVTGGGPYEQYF
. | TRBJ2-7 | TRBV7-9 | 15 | CASSSGRTPTSEQYF
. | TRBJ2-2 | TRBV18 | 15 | CASSGVQGDTGELFF
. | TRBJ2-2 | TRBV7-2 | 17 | CASSLIRLAGVAGELFF
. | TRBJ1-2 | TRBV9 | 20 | CASSVYYVALNGRVMDGYTF
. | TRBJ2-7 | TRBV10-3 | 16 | CAISARTSGGSYEQYF
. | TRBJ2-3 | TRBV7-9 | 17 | CASSPISGRASTDTQYF
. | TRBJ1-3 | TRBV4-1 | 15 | CASSQAGGTRNTIYF
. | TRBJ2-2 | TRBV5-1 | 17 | CASSPEVLAANTGELFF
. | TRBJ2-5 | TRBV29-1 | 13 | CSVRGRAVKTQYF
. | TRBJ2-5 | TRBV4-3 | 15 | CASSQDLEAKETQYF
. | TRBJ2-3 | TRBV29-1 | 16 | CSVVTLVAPSTDTQYF
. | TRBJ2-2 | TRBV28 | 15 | CASRLGGANTGELFF
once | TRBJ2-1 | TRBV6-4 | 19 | CASIDGAAGTSQRDNEQFF
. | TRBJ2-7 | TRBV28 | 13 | CASTGGLYDEQYF
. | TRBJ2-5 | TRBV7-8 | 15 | CASSLGWVAEETQYF
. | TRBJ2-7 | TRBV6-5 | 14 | CASRNRALGYEQYF
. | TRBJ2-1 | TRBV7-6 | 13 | CASSLARYNEQFF
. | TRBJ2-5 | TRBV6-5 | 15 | CASSYSLGVQETQYF
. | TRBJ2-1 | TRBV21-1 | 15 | CASSKEASQYNEQFF
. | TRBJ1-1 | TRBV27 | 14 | CASSVPGAGTEAFF
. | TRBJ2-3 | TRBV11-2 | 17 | CASSFSRHGRTTDTQYF
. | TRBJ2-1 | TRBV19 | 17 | CASSIGVTSGRAYEQFF
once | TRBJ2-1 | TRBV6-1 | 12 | CASPSYDNEQFF
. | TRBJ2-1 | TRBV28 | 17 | CASSFPRGTRSYNEQFF
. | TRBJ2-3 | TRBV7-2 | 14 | CASSSAGLTDTQYF
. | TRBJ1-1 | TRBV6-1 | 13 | CASLRGADTEAFF
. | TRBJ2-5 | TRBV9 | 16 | CASSPGLAGGQETQYF
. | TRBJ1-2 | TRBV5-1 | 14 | CASSSGGRGLGYTF
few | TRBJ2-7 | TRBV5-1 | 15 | CASSFGLAGDYEQYF
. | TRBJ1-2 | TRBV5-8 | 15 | CASSLGGGADYGYTF
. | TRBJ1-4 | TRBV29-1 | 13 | CSVGDGQNEKLFF
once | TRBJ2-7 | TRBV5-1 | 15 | CASSPGTSGTYEQYF
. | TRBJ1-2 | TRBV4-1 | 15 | CASSLLPDSKGGYTF
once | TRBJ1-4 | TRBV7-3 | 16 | CASSLTGRVGNEKLFF
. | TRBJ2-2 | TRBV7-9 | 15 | CAAREDYTQTGELFF
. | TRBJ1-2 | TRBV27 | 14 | CASSLLGQQTGYTF
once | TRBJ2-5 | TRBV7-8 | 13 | CASSPRTPETQYF
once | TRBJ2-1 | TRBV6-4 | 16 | CASSDSFGSAYNEQFF
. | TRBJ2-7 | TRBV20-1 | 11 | CSAPVLNEQYF
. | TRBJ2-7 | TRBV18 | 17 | CASSPPFGQGAFYEQYF
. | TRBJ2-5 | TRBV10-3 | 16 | CAISQSSGRGQETQYF
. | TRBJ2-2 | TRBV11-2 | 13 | CASSGPGTGELFF
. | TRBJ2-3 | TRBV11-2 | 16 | CASSSDSPGGTDTQYF
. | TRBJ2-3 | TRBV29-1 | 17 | CSAGTRLAGITTDTQYF